This TCR beta chain came from a study of cytomegalovirus exposure and HLA in healthy donors. Germline CDR1 and CDR2: LNHDA and SQIVND (reference sequence). This CDR3 spans 21 amino acids. Trimming at V came to 10 bases and at J to 4 bases, leaving 32 bases not matched to a gene. The PCR was carried out with 60 Vbeta primers and 13 Jbeta primers. In the source study's methods: Unique TCR beta chains numbered around 80 million in a later analysis, with around 12 million shared. TCRdb keeps only in-frame clones here, not all; method: immunoSEQ multiplex PCR. V and J calls and clone size are copied from that table; D and trimming were computed from the DNA. The sample includes 150,000 to 200,000 clones, roughly 84% of them seen just once. As for this clone: Its antigen is still unknown.

Study results and caveats: TRBV6-2, TRBV6-3 and other indistinguishable V segments were excluded. Later on, an analysis showed TCR association rates differing by HLA locus, with DRB1 the most and HLA-C the fewest.

The origin of this receptor is a boy between 10 and 17 years old in good health and CMV-seronegative. The chain joins TRBV19 to TRBJ1-2; 8 bases line up with TRBD1. Sequenced sample: PBMCs. The CDR3 loop is CATTEPVAGRDRSRWGYGYTF. The CDR3 DNA follows: TGTGCCACGACTGAACCGGTAGCGGGCCGGGACAGGTCACGCTGGGGCTATGGCTACACCTTC.